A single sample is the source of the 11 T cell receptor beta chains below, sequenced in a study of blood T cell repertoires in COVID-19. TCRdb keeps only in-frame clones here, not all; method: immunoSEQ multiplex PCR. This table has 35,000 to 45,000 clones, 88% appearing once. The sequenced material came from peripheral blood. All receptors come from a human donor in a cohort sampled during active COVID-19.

For the CDR3, the DNA is TGTGCCAGCAGCGTGGGGACAGGGGGTTCTCCCCTCCACTTT. This codes for CASSVGTGGSPLHF. The V and J genes are TRBV3-1 (or the pseudogene TRBV3-2) and TRBJ1-6, with TRBD1 matching 11 bases. This CDR3 is 14 amino acids long. The J segment lost 13 bases and the V segment lost 5 bases, leaving 7 bases of the junction unmatched. From germline, CDR1 is LGHDT and CDR2 YNNKEL (reference sequence).

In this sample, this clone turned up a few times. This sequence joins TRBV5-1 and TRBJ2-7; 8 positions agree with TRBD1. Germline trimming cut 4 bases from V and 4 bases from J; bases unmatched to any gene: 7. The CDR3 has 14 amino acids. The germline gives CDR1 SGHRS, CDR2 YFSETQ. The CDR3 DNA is TGCGCCAGCAGCCATGGACAGGGAGCGTACGAGCAGTACTTC. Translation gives CASSHGQGAYEQYF.

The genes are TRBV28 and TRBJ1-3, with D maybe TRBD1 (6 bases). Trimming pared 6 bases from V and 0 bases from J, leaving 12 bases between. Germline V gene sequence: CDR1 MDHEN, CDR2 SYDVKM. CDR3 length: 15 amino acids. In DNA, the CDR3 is TGTGCCAGCAGCTCGACAGGCCTCTCTGGAAACACCATATATTTT. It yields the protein CASSSTGLSGNTIYF.

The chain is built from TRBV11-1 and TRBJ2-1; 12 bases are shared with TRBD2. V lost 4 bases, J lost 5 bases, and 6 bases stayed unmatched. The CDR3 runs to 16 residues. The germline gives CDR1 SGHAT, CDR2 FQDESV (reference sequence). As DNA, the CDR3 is TGTGCCAGCAGCTATAGACTAGCGGGGGAACACAATGAGCAGTTCTTC. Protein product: CASSYRLAGEHNEQFF.

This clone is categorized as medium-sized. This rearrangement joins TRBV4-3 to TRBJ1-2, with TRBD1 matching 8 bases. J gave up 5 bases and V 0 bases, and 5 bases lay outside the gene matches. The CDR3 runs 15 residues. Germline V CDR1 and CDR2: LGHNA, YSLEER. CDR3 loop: CASSQEVQGAYGYTF. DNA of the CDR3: TGCGCCAGCAGCCAAGAAGTCCAGGGGGCTTATGGCTACACCTTC.

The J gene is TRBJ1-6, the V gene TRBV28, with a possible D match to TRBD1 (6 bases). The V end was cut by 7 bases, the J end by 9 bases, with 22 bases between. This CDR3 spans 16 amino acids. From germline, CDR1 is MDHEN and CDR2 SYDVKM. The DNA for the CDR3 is TGTGCCAGCATCGGAAGTACAGAACTCAGGGGTTCACCCCTCCACTTT. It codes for CASIGSTELRGSPLHF.

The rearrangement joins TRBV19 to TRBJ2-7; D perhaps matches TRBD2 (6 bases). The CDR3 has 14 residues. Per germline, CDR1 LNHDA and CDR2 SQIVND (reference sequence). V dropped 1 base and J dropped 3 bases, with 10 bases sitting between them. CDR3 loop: CASSIVGGSYEQYF. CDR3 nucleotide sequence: TGTGCCAGTAGTATAGTCGGAGGGAGCTACGAGCAGTACTTC.

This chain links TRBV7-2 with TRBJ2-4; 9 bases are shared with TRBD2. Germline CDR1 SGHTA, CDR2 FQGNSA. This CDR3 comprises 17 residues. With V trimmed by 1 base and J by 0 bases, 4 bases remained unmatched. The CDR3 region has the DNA TGTGCCAGCAGCTTAGGACTAGCGGCGGGAGCCAAAAACATTCAGTACTTC. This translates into CASSLGLAAGAKNIQYF.

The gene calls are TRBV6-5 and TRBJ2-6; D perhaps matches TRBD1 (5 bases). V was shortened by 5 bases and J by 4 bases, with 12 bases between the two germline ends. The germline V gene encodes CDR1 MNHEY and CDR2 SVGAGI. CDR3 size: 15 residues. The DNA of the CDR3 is TGTGCCAGCAGTCCCAGGGTGGAGGGGGCCAACGTCCTGACTTTC. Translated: CASSPRVEGANVLTF.

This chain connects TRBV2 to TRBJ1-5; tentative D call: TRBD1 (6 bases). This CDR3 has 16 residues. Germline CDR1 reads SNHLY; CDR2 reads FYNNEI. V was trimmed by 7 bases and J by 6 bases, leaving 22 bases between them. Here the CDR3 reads CASKGVVRGHGQPQHF. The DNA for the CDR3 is TGTGCCAGCAAGGGGGTGGTGAGAGGACATGGTCAGCCCCAGCATTTT.

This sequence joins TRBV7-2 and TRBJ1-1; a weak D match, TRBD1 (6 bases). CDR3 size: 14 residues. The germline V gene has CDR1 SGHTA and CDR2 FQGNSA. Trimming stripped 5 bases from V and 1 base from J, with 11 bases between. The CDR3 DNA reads TGTGCCAGCAGCCTACAGGGTACGAACACTGAAGCTTTCTTT. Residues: CASSLQGTNTEAFF.